These T cell receptor beta chains were read from a single sample in a study of T cells in Graves' hyperthyroidism and ophthalmopathy. TCRdb re-called the multiplex PCR reads through MiXCR, storing one row per CDR3 protein. Altogether some 270,000 distinct CDR3 sequences are present, approximately 15% being singletons, with the ten largest covering 7.9%. Sequenced sample: blood. The receptors shown here come from a woman in her thirties or forties with Graves' hyperthyroidism. Each CDR3 is given with its conserved first and last residue. A D gene is named only where the DNA matches it firmly. Not all rows give a size; the values are once, few, many and, for expanded clones, a class.

D gene	clone size	J gene	V gene	CDR3 DNA	CDR3 protein
TRBD1	NA	TRBJ1-6	TRBV2	TGTGCCAGCAGACAGGGGGCTTCACCCCTCCACTTT	CASRQGASPLHF
TRBD1	many	TRBJ2-7	TRBV2	TGTGCCAGCAGGGGACAGGGGGCCTCCTACGAGCAGTACTTC	CASRGQGASYEQYF
TRBD2	NA	TRBJ2-5	TRBV5-6	TGTGCCAGCAGCTTAAATCTAGCGGGAGCAGAGACCCAGTACTTC	CASSLNLAGAETQYF
TRBD2	NA	TRBJ2-1	TRBV6-1	TGTGCCAGCAGTCGAACGGGGACTAGCGGGAGTTTGGGGCAGTTCTTC	CASSRTGTSGSLGQFF
NA	many	TRBJ2-1	TRBV7-9	TGTGCCAGCAGCGCGACCGGGACAGAGCAGTTCTTC	CASSATGTEQFF
TRBD1	many	TRBJ2-7	TRBV6-1	TGTGCCACCTGCCCCCACAGGGGGCTCCGAACCTCTTCCTACGAGCAGTACTTC	CATCPHRGLRTSSYEQYF
NA	few	TRBJ1-4	TRBV7-9	TGTGCCAGCTACAGGGCGGGGAATGAAAAACTGTTTTTT	CASYRAGNEKLFF
NA	many	TRBJ1-1	TRBV28	TGTGCCAGCAGTTTAGGGCAGGGTTCTTGGGCTTTCTTT	CASSLGQGSWAFF
TRBD1	many	TRBJ1-2	TRBV6-1	TGTGCCAGCAGCCCCATTACAGGGGTCCCCCATGGCTACACCTTC	CASSPITGVPHGYTF
NA	many	TRBJ1-1	TRBV12-3/TRBV12-4	NA	CASSSSSFLAFF
NA	many	TRBJ1-4	TRBV29-1	TGCAGCGTTGCCGGGGGCAATGAAAAACTGTTTTTT	CSVAGGNEKLFF
TRBD2	many	TRBJ2-7	TRBV19	TGTGCCAGTAGTACATCCGGGACTAGCGGGAGTAGCTACGAGCAGTACTTC	CASSTSGTSGSSYEQYF
NA	few	TRBJ1-2	TRBV28	TGTGCCAGCAGTTTTATGCTCGGGACACCTAACTATGGCTACACCTTC	CASSFMLGTPNYGYTF
NA	few	TRBJ2-2	TRBV5-4	TGTGCCAGCAGCCCGCCGAGGACCCCGGGCACCGGGGAGCTGTTTTTT	CASSPPRTPGTGELFF
NA	many	TRBJ2-7	TRBV7-9	TGTGCCAGCAGCTTCCCTCGGGTTCCCTACGAGCAGTACTTC	CASSFPRVPYEQYF
NA	many	TRBJ1-1	TRBV28	TGTGCCAGCAGCTCGACAGGTAGGGGACAAGCTTTCTTT	CASSSTGRGQAFF
TRBD2	NA	TRBJ2-7	TRBV20-1	TGCAGTGCTAGAACTAGCGGGAGTGCGTACGAGCAGTACTTC	CSARTSGSAYEQYF